This T cell receptor (beta chain) emerged from a study of T cell responses to AZD1222 COVID-19 vaccine. Whole-study findings and limits: Repertoire sampling happened only post peak T cell response. Possibly, clonal diversity was underestimated; donors were largely white British and included more females. The CD4 TCRs associated with vaccination extended across spike and predominated at 160-218 and 743-854. In the spike-specific TCR repertoire, nearly half reportedly target unmutated variant regions.

For this clone: As yet, its antigen is unknown.

Clones were sequenced by immunoSEQ multiplex PCR, and TCRdb holds only the in-frame ones, with some missing. The repertoire includes roughly 140,000 clones, 75% to 90% of them detected once, and about a tenth sits in the top ten. This clonotype was obtained from an adult who received the AZD1222 COVID-19 vaccine. The material was peripheral blood, obtained 28 days after the second AZD1222 dose.

DNA for the CDR3: TGTGCCAGCAGCTTAACAGGAGAAGAAGCTTTCTTT. As protein: CASSLTGEEAFF. The gene calls are TRBV11-3 and TRBJ1-1; TRBD1 might be the D (5 bases). V was trimmed by 2 bases and J by 8 bases, leaving 9 bases between them. The CDR3 spans 12 residues. Germline V gives CDR1 SGHNT, CDR2 YENEEA.